This TCR beta chain was sequenced in a study of metastatic and nonmetastatic thyroid tumors. Each patient went into thyroid surgery without having received any treatment. This clone was observed at least ten times. Germline CDR1 reads MDHEN; CDR2 reads SYDVKM. The CDR3 is made up of 17 amino acids. The V and J ends lost 4 bases and 1 base, in that order; junction bases with no gene match: 9. TCRdb re-called the PCR reads with MiXCR. Of some 69,000 clones in the sample, about 14% were seen once. The TCR was taken from a male donor with papillary thyroid cancer or a benign thyroid nodule (not recorded which). Some clones in this sample may be carry-over from other donors' samples. The rearrangement uses TRBV28 and TRBJ1-5, with TRBD1 matching 8 bases. Sequenced sample: blood. The CDR3 loop is CASSSNRRQGSNQPQHF. CDR3 coding DNA: TGTGCCAGCAGTTCCAACCGACGACAGGGGAGCAATCAGCCCCAGCATTTT.